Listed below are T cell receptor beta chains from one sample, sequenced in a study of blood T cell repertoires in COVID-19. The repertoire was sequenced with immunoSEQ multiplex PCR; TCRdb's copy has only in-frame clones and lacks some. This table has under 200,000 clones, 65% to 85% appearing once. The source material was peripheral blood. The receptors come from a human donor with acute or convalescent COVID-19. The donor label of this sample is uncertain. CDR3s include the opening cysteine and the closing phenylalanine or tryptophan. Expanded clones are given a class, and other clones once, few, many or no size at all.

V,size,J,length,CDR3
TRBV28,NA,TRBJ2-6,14,CASNLNSGANVLTF
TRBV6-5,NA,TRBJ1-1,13,CASRKGVNTEAFF
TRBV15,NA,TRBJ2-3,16,CATSRPTSGGTDTQYF
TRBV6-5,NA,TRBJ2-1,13,CASRWSSSHEQFF
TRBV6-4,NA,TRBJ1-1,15,CASSDGVRDGPEAFF
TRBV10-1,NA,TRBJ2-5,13,CASSLQGSETQYF
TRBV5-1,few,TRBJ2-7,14,CASSLIAGESGQYF
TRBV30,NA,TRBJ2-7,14,CAWGDSKGAYEQYF
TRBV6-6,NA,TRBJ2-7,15,CASSYAGQDSYEQYF
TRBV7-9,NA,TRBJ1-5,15,CASSRGQAGHQPQHF
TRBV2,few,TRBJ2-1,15,CASSARLAGLGEQFF
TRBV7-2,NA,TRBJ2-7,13,CASSLRQSYEQYF
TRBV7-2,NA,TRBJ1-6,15,CASSLAPEYNSPLHF
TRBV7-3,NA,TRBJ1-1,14,CASSLGQGTTEAFF
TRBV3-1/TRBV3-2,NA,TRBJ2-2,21,CASSQRRTRDPYIGDTGELFF
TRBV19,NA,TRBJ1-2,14,CASSIFKTEYGYTF
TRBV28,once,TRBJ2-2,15,CASSGRDTNTGELFF
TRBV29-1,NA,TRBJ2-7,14,CSVELLEGSYEQYF
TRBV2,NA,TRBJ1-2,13,CASSFGDNYGYTF
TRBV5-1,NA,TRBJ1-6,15,CASSLGLQVGSPLHF
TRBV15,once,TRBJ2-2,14,CATSRERRQGELFF
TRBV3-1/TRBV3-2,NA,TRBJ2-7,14,CASSQAPDTAEQYF
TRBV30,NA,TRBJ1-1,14,CAWSVQGYQGGAFF
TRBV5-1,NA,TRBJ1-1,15,CASSGIGTGDTEAFF